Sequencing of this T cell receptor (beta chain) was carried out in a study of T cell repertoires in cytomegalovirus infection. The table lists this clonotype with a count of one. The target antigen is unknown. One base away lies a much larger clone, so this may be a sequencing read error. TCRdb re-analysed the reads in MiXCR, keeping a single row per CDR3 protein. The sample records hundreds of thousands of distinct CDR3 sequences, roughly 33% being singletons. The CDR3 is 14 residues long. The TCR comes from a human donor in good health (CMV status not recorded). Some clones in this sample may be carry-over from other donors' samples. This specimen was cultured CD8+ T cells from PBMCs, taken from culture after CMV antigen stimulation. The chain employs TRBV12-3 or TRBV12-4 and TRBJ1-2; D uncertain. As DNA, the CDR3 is TGTGCCTCCCGTTCGGCAGACCACAACTATGACTACACCTTC. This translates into CASRSADHNYDYTF.